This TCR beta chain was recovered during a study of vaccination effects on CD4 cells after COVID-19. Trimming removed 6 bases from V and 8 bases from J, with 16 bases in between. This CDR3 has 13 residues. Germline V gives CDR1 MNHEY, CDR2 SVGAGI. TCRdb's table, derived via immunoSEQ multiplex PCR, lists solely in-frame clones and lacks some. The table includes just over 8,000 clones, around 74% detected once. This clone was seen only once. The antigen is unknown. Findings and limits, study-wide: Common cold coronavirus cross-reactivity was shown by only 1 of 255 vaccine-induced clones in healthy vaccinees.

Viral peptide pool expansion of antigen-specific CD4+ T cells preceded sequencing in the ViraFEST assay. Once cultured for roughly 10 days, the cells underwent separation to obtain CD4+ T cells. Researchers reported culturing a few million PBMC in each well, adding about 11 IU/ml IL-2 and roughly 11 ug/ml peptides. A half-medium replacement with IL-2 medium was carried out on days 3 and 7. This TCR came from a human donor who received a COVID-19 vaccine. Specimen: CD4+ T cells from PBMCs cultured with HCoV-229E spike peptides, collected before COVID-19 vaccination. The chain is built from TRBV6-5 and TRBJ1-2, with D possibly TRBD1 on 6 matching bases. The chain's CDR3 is CASRGSGTQGYTF. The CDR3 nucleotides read TGTGCCAGCAGGGGATCCGGGACACAAGGCTACACCTTC.